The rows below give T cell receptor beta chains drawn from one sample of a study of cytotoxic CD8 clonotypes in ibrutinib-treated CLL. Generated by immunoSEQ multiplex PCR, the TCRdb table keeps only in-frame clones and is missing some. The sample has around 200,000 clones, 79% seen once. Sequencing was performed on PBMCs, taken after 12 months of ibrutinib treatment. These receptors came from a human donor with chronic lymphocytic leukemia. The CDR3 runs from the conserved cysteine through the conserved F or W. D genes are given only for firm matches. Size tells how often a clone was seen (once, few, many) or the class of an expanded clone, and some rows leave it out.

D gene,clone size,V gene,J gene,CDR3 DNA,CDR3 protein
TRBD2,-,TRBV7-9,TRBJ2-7,TGTGCCAGCAGCTTACCTCCGGGACTAGCGGGGACCTACGAGCAGTACTTC,CASSLPPGLAGTYEQYF
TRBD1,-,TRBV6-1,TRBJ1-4,TGTGCCAGCAGTGGACAGGGAGGAGAAAAACTGTTTTTT,CASSGQGGEKLFF
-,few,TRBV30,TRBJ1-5,TGTGCCTGCACAGGACGTGGGCAGCCCCAGCATTTT,CACTGRGQPQHF
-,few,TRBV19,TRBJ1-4,TGTGCCAGTAGTTCGAGTCCGGGACGGTTTAATGAAAAACTGTTTTTT,CASSSSPGRFNEKLFF
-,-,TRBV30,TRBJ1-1,TGTGCCTGGAGTGCTCCGGAAACTGAAGCTTTCTTT,CAWSAPETEAFF
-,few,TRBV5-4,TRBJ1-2,TGTGCCAGCAGCTTGGATTACTATGGCTACACCTTC,CASSLDYYGYTF
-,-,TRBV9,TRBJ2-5,TGTGCCAGCAGCGTAGGATCCAGCCTCAACCAAGAGACCCAGTACTTC,CASSVGSSLNQETQYF
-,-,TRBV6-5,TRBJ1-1,TGTGCCAGCAGTTACTCGGGCACCCCGAAGACTGAAGCTTTCTTT,CASSYSGTPKTEAFF
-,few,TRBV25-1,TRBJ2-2,TGTGCCAGCAGTGACCCGACTGCCCGGGTGGGGACCGGGGAGCTGTTTTTT,CASSDPTARVGTGELFF
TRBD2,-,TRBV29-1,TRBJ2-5,TGCAGCGTTCTCCTAGCGGGGGGGTTAGGGACCCAGTACTTC,CSVLLAGGLGTQYF
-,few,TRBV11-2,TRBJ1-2,TGTGCCAGCAGCTCGGGGAGAGGAAGAGGTGGCTACACCTTC,CASSSGRGRGGYTF
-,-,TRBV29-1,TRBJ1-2,TGCAGCACTGGACAGAACTATGGCTACACCTTC,CSTGQNYGYTF
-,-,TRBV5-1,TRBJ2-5,TGCGCCAGCAGCTTGGCCGACAGACAAGAGACCCAGTACTTC,CASSLADRQETQYF
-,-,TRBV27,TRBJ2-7,TGTGCCAGCTTCGGTAGCTCCTACGAGCAGTACTTC,CASFGSSYEQYF
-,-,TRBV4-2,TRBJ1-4,TGTGCCAGCAGCCATGTGAGGAATGAAAAACTGTTTTTT,CASSHVRNEKLFF
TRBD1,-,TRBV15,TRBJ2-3,TGTGCCACCAGCAGGGCCCCGGGACAGGGAGGGTGGGAAGCGCAGTATTTT,CATSRAPGQGGWEAQYF
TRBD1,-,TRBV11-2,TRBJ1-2,TGTGCCAGCAGCTTACCGGGACAGGGGGACTATGGCTACACCTTC,CASSLPGQGDYGYTF
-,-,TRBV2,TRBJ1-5,TGTGCCAGCAGCCAAACTAGGGCTCGCAATCAGCCCCAGCATTTT,CASSQTRARNQPQHF
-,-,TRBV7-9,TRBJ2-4,TGTGCCAGCAGCTTTTTTACCCGGGGGCAGAATAACATTCAGTACTTC,CASSFFTRGQNNIQYF
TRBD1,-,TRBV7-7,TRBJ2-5,TGTGCTAGCAGCCGGGGACAGGGGCAAGAGACCCAGTACTTC,CASSRGQGQETQYF
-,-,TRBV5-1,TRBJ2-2,TGCGCCAGCAGCTTGGGAGGGTACGGTACCGGGGAGCTGTTTTTT,CASSLGGYGTGELFF
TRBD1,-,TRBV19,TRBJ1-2,TGTGCCAGTAGTCCCCTGACAGGGATCTATGGCTACACCTTC,CASSPLTGIYGYTF
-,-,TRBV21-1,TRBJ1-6,TGTGCCAGCAGCAAAGCGCGACAGGCAAATTCACCCCTCCACTTT,CASSKARQANSPLHF
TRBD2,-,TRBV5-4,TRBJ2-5,TGTGCCAGCAGCTTTCCTAGCGGGGGCAGGGAGACCCAGTACTTC,CASSFPSGGRETQYF
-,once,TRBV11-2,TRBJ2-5,TGTGCCAGCAGCTTATTAGCAGAAACCCAGTACTTC,CASSLLAETQYF
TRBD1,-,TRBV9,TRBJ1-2,TGTGCCAGCAGCGCTCCGACAGGGCCTTATGGCTACACCTTC,CASSAPTGPYGYTF
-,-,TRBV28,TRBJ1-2,TGTGCCAGCAGTTCCTCCAAAGGTGGCTACACCTTC,CASSSSKGGYTF
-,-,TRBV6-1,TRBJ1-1,TGTGCCACCAGTGAACCCCGGCGGGGGGGGTACACTGAAGCTTTCTTT,CATSEPRRGGYTEAFF
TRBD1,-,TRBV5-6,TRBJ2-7,TGTGCCAGCAGCCCTCAGGGGGTCCCCTACGAGCAGTACTTC,CASSPQGVPYEQYF
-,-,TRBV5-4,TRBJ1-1,TGTGCCAGCAGCTTCGAAACAGGCGTCGATACTGAAGCTTTCTTT,CASSFETGVDTEAFF
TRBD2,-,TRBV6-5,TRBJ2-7,TGTGCCAGCAGTTACGGGGCTAGCGGGGGCCCCAAGGAGCAGTACTTC,CASSYGASGGPKEQYF
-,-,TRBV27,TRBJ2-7,TGTGCCAGCAGTTTGCGCCTGGACTGGGCCAGCGAGCAGTACTTC,CASSLRLDWASEQYF
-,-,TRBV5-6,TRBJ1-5,TGTGCCAGCAGCTTATTACGGAATCAGCCCCAGCATTTT,CASSLLRNQPQHF
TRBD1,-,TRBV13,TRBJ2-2,TGTGCCAGCAGGCGACAGGGGAACACCGGGGAGCTGTTTTTT,CASRRQGNTGELFF
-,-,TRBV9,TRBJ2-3,TGTGCCAGCAGCCCCCGGGTAGGTTCAGATACGCAGTATTTT,CASSPRVGSDTQYF
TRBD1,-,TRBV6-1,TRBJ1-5,TGTGCCAGCACGGGAATGACAGGGGGCAATCAGCCCCAGCATTTT,CASTGMTGGNQPQHF
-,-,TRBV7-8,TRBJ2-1,TGTGCCAGTTCCCTACGACCGACCTCCTACAATGAGCAGTTCTTC,CASSLRPTSYNEQFF
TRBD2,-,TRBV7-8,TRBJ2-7,TGTGCCAGCAGCTTCCCTAGCGGAGCCCACTCCTACGAGCAGTACTTC,CASSFPSGAHSYEQYF
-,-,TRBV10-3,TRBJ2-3,TGTGCCATCAGTGAGAGGCCCACTAGCACAGATACGCAGTATTTT,CAISERPTSTDTQYF
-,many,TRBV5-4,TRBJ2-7,TGTGCCAGCAGCCCCCGGGGGGCTTCCTACGAGCAGTACTTC,CASSPRGASYEQYF
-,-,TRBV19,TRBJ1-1,TGTGCCAGTACCCAAGCGGTCGCGAACACTGAAGCTTTCTTT,CASTQAVANTEAFF
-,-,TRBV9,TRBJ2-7,TGTGCCAGCAAGGCCGAGGGGAAGGGCCTATCCTACGAGCAGTACTTC,CASKAEGKGLSYEQYF
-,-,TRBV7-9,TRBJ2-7,TGTGCCAGCAGCTCACCCGGCCTTTGGACAGTTACCTACGAGCAGTACTTC,CASSSPGLWTVTYEQYF
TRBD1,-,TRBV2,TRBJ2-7,TGTGCCAGCAGTGGAGGAACCGGGACAGGGGGCGAAGAGCAGTACTTC,CASSGGTGTGGEEQYF
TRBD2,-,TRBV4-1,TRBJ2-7,TGCGCCAGCAGCCCCTTAGCGGGAGGTTCCTACGAGCAGTACTTC,CASSPLAGGSYEQYF
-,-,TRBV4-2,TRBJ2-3,TGTGCCAGCAGCCAAGTCGTCAGCGGGCGCCTCACAGATACGCAGTATTTT,CASSQVVSGRLTDTQYF
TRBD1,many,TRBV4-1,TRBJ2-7,TGCGCCAGCAGCATGACAGGGGGTTCCTACGAGCAGTACTTC,CASSMTGGSYEQYF
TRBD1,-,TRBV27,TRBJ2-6,TGTGCCAGCAGCACACAGGGGGTGGGCACTGGGGCCAACGTCCTGACTTTC,CASSTQGVGTGANVLTF
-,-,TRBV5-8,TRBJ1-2,TGTGCCAGCAGCCCTGACAGAGTCTATGGCTACACCTTC,CASSPDRVYGYTF
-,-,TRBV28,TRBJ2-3,TGTGCCAGCGCGGAGGGCGCAAGGATATCGACAGATACGCAGTATTTT,CASAEGARISTDTQYF
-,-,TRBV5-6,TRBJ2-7,TGTGCCAGCAGCTTGGTATCCTACGAGCAGTACTTC,CASSLVSYEQYF
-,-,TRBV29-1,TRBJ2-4,TGCAGCGTTGAAGGGCCCCTCCTAAACATTCAGTACTTC,CSVEGPLLNIQYF